This T cell receptor beta chain was sequenced for a study of OX40 agonist ivuxolimab in advanced cancers. Broadly, across the study: The costimulatory receptor OX40 (CD134) was targeted by ivuxolimab, a fully human IgG2 agonistic monoclonal antibody. Intravenous ivuxolimab was administered to patients every 2 weeks at six dose levels: 0.01, 0.1, 0.3, 1.5, 3 and 10 mg/kg. Of the roughly 52 dose-escalation patients, hepatocellular carcinoma was present in 19, melanoma in roughly 15, renal cell carcinoma in 9 and head and neck cancer in 9. The dose-escalation cohort was roughly 87% male with a mean age of around 62 years, ranging from about 20 to 80. Patients were allowed to have had prior anti-PD-1, anti-PD-L1 or anti-CTLA-4 therapy, and 40% of the dose-escalation patients had been treated with checkpoint inhibitors. Partial responses occurred in three dose-escalation patients, of whom one had hepatocellular carcinoma and two had cutaneous melanoma. The purpose of peripheral TCRbeta sequencing was to test whether ivuxolimab changed TCR sequence diversity and led to clonal T-cell expansion. The monotherapy dose-escalation portion (N of about 47 patients) of the phase I ivuxolimab trial is reported in the paper. The full study reports these points: After ivuxolimab, more expanded clones were found on average in CD8+ T cells than in CD4+ T cells. Which antigens the clonally expanded peripheral T cells were specific for was not determined. At doses of 0.1 to 3.0 mg/kg, clonal expansion of both CD4+ and CD8+ blood T cells was observed from baseline to week 6. Low levels of normalized T-cell clonal expansion were also shown by some nonresponding patients. Partial responders in the 0.1-3.0 mg/kg groups had among the lowest normalized peripheral clonal expansion, especially among CD8+ T cells.

The trial excluded patients who had a history of autoimmune disease or who were on systemic immunosuppression. Peripheral blood for TCR sequencing was drawn from every dose cohort at baseline, at cycle 4 day 1 and at cycle 7 day 1. The samples were drawn from a first-in-human, open-label, multicenter phase I dose-escalation trial of ivuxolimab. Adults with locally advanced or metastatic melanoma, renal cell carcinoma, hepatocellular carcinoma or head and neck squamous cell carcinoma were enrolled in the trial. CD4+ and CD8+ T cells were sorted separately from peripheral blood before TCR sequencing. CDR1 is given as SGHNT and CDR2 as YYREEE, both from the germline V gene (reference sequence). Measured from the cysteine to the phenylalanine, the CDR3 is 18 residues long. Only CDR3 DNA remains: 54 bases, in frame from the first base. After removal of 4 bases from V and 5 bases from J, the junction retains 16 bases not matched to a gene.

Genomic DNA was extracted from sorted cells for sequencing of the TCRbeta CDR3 region. The immunoSEQ Assay was used to sequence the TCRbeta CDR3 regions. TCRdb's version of the immuneACCESS table is confined to in-frame rearrangements and falls short of the full clone set. An unresolved V gene accounts for under half of the shortfall where checked; the remainder is of unknown origin. The sample includes more than 60,000 clones, with approximately 94% observed a single time. Roughly a fifth of the sample is in the top ten clones. Concerning this clone: This clone's antigen is unknown. No base quality values were provided; no much bigger clone lies one nucleotide off.

The sequence was obtained from an adult with an advanced solid tumor such as melanoma, head and neck, liver or kidney cancer. The sequencing used CD4+ or CD8+ T cells sorted from blood, collected in a trial of the OX40 agonist ivuxolimab. The chain is encoded by TRBV5-4 joined to TRBJ2-5; TRBD2 aligns with 11 central bases. The DNA sequence is as follows: TGTGCCAGCAGCCCGGGACTAGCGGTTACTCTCCGTGGGGAGACCCAGTACTTC. Its protein product is CASSPGLAVTLRGETQYF.